A selection of T cell receptor beta chains follows, all from one sample in a study of beta chain features in type 1 diabetes. Using immunoSEQ multiplex PCR, the repertoire was profiled, and TCRdb retains in-frame clones only, with some absent. The sample records 120,000 to 150,000 clones, about 10% being singletons. The sequenced sample was naive CD4+ T cells from blood. These receptor sequences come from a man in his late teens or twenties in good health. Both conserved end residues are part of each CDR3. Fields, in order: J gene, clone size, V gene, D gene, CDR3 length, CDR3 DNA, CDR3 protein. The D gene is left open where the match is weak. Part of the rows lack a size; the others show once, few, many or a class for expanded clones.

J gene: TRBJ2-1
clone size: few
V gene: TRBV2
D gene: TRBD2
CDR3 length: 15
CDR3 DNA: TGTGCCAGCAGTGACCGTGGCGGGGGCTACAATGAGCAGTTCTTC
CDR3 protein: CASSDRGGGYNEQFF

J gene: TRBJ2-5
clone size: .
V gene: TRBV18
D gene: TRBD1
CDR3 length: 15
CDR3 DNA: TGTGCCAGCTCACCCCGGGACAGAGGGATCGAGACCCAGTACTTC
CDR3 protein: CASSPRDRGIETQYF

J gene: TRBJ1-2
clone size: few
V gene: TRBV5-1
D gene: .
CDR3 length: 14
CDR3 DNA: TGCGCCAGCAGCCGGGGGTCCACTAACTATGGCTACACCTTC
CDR3 protein: CASSRGSTNYGYTF

J gene: TRBJ1-5
clone size: few
V gene: TRBV11-2
D gene: .
CDR3 length: 15
CDR3 DNA: TGTGCCAGCAGCTTAGCGTCCGGGATCCTACAGCCCCAGCATTTT
CDR3 protein: CASSLASGILQPQHF

J gene: TRBJ2-7
clone size: few
V gene: TRBV25-1
D gene: TRBD1
CDR3 length: 13
CDR3 DNA: TGTGCCAGCAAATCGGGACAGACCTACGAGCAGTACTTC
CDR3 protein: CASKSGQTYEQYF

J gene: TRBJ2-3
clone size: .
V gene: TRBV18
D gene: TRBD2
CDR3 length: 16
CDR3 DNA: TGTGCCAGCTCACCACGGACTAGCGGGGGGGCAGATACGCAGTATTTT
CDR3 protein: CASSPRTSGGADTQYF

J gene: TRBJ2-6
clone size: few
V gene: TRBV18
D gene: .
CDR3 length: 17
CDR3 DNA: TGTGCCAGCTCACCACCATCAGGGCTCCCCGGGGCCAACGTCCTGACTTTC
CDR3 protein: CASSPPSGLPGANVLTF

J gene: TRBJ2-7
clone size: few
V gene: TRBV5-1
D gene: TRBD2
CDR3 length: 15
CDR3 DNA: TGCGCCAGCAGCTCACTATTGCGGGGGGGCTCCGAGCAGTACTTC
CDR3 protein: CASSSLLRGGSEQYF

J gene: TRBJ2-5
clone size: many
V gene: TRBV10-3
D gene: .
CDR3 length: 12
CDR3 DNA: TGTGCCATCAGTCCGGGACAAGAGACCCAGTACTTC
CDR3 protein: CAISPGQETQYF

J gene: TRBJ1-1
clone size: many
V gene: TRBV25-1
D gene: .
CDR3 length: 13
CDR3 DNA: TGTGCCAGCAGAAACCAGAGGGACACTGAAGCTTTCTTT
CDR3 protein: CASRNQRDTEAFF

J gene: TRBJ2-7
clone size: few
V gene: TRBV2
D gene: .
CDR3 length: 14
CDR3 DNA: TGTGCCAGCAGAACAGGGTACGCTAGCTACGAGCAGTACTTC
CDR3 protein: CASRTGYASYEQYF

J gene: TRBJ2-1
clone size: many
V gene: TRBV7-3
D gene: .
CDR3 length: 16
CDR3 DNA: TGTGCCAGCATTTCCGTATGGCGGGGTCTTTACAATGAGCAGTTCTTC
CDR3 protein: CASISVWRGLYNEQFF

J gene: TRBJ2-1
clone size: .
V gene: TRBV4-3
D gene: .
CDR3 length: 16
CDR3 DNA: TGCGCCAGCAGCCAATTAATCGGGGAGTCCTACAATGAGCAGTTCTTC
CDR3 protein: CASSQLIGESYNEQFF

J gene: TRBJ1-5
clone size: .
V gene: TRBV7-9
D gene: .
CDR3 length: 12
CDR3 DNA: TGTGCCAGCAGCAAGGAGGTTCAGCCCCAGCATTTT
CDR3 protein: CASSKEVQPQHF

J gene: TRBJ2-6
clone size: .
V gene: TRBV6-5
D gene: .
CDR3 length: 15
CDR3 DNA: TGTGCCAGCAGTTCCCCAGGGGCTGGGGCCAACGTCCTGACTTTC
CDR3 protein: CASSSPGAGANVLTF

J gene: TRBJ1-1
clone size: .
V gene: TRBV2
D gene: TRBD1
CDR3 length: 15
CDR3 DNA: TGTGCCAGCAGTGAGCTACAGGGGGCTGTAACTGAAGCTTTCTTT
CDR3 protein: CASSELQGAVTEAFF

J gene: TRBJ1-4
clone size: .
V gene: TRBV27
D gene: TRBD1
CDR3 length: 15
CDR3 DNA: TGTGCCAGCAGTCCGACAGGGGTGTTAAGAGGAAAACTGTTTTTT
CDR3 protein: CASSPTGVLRGKLFF

J gene: TRBJ1-5
clone size: .
V gene: TRBV19
D gene: .
CDR3 length: 12
CDR3 DNA: TGTGCCAGTAAGGGGTCTGGCCAGCCCCAGCATTTT
CDR3 protein: CASKGSGQPQHF

J gene: TRBJ2-7
clone size: few
V gene: TRBV4-2
D gene: TRBD2
CDR3 length: 15
CDR3 DNA: TGTGCCAGCAGCCAACTAGCGGGGTCTACCTACGAGCAGTACTTC
CDR3 protein: CASSQLAGSTYEQYF

J gene: TRBJ1-5
clone size: few
V gene: TRBV7-2
D gene: .
CDR3 length: 16
CDR3 DNA: TGTGCCAGCAGCGCCGGGGGGTCAGGGGGCAATCAGCCCCAGCATTTT
CDR3 protein: CASSAGGSGGNQPQHF

J gene: TRBJ2-7
clone size: .
V gene: TRBV4-1
D gene: TRBD1
CDR3 length: 16
CDR3 DNA: TGCGCCAGCAGCCAAGGTACCGGGACAGGGGTCGACGAGCAGTACTTC
CDR3 protein: CASSQGTGTGVDEQYF

J gene: TRBJ2-5
clone size: .
V gene: TRBV18
D gene: TRBD1
CDR3 length: 17
CDR3 DNA: TGTGCCAGCTCACCGACTACTGGGACAGGGAGTTGGGAGACCCAGTACTTC
CDR3 protein: CASSPTTGTGSWETQYF

J gene: TRBJ2-3
clone size: .
V gene: TRBV7-9
D gene: .
CDR3 length: 15
CDR3 DNA: TGTGCCAGCAGCTTTAGCCCGACTAGCACAGATACGCAGTATTTT
CDR3 protein: CASSFSPTSTDTQYF

J gene: TRBJ2-7
clone size: .
V gene: TRBV6-5
D gene: TRBD1
CDR3 length: 13
CDR3 DNA: TGTGCCAGCAGTTCCACAGGGGGCAACGAGCAGTACTTC
CDR3 protein: CASSSTGGNEQYF

J gene: TRBJ1-2
clone size: .
V gene: TRBV5-6
D gene: .
CDR3 length: 11
CDR3 DNA: TGTGCCAGCAGCTTGAACAGGGACCTTGACTTC
CDR3 protein: CASSLNRDLDF

J gene: TRBJ1-4
clone size: few
V gene: TRBV6-6
D gene: .
CDR3 length: 16
CDR3 DNA: TGTGCCAGCAACCCCCGCCGGGCAGGGCCTAATGAAAAACTGTTTTTT
CDR3 protein: CASNPRRAGPNEKLFF

J gene: TRBJ2-1
clone size: .
V gene: TRBV9
D gene: TRBD1
CDR3 length: 16
CDR3 DNA: TGTGCCAGCAGCGTACTCGGGACAGGGGCCGCGTTCGAGCAGTTCTTC
CDR3 protein: CASSVLGTGAAFEQFF

J gene: TRBJ1-1
clone size: .
V gene: TRBV5-1
D gene: .
CDR3 length: 15
CDR3 DNA: TGCGCCAGCAGCCCCTCGGGAGAACCGAACACTGAAGCTTTCTTT
CDR3 protein: CASSPSGEPNTEAFF

J gene: TRBJ1-2
clone size: few
V gene: TRBV30
D gene: TRBD1
CDR3 length: 14
CDR3 DNA: TGTGCCTGTACCGGGACAGGCTCTAACTATGGCTACACCTTC
CDR3 protein: CACTGTGSNYGYTF

J gene: TRBJ2-5
clone size: many
V gene: TRBV5-4
D gene: .
CDR3 length: 15
CDR3 DNA: TGTGCCAGCAGCATGGGCCAACAGCGGACAGAGACCCAGTACTTC
CDR3 protein: CASSMGQQRTETQYF

J gene: TRBJ2-1
clone size: many
V gene: TRBV11-2
D gene: .
CDR3 length: 13
CDR3 DNA: TGTGCCAGCAGCTCAGCGGCCTACAATGAGCAGTTCTTC
CDR3 protein: CASSSAAYNEQFF

J gene: TRBJ2-7
clone size: few
V gene: TRBV7-8
D gene: .
CDR3 length: 11
CDR3 DNA: TGTGCCAGCAGCCCGGCCTACGAGCAGTACTTC
CDR3 protein: CASSPAYEQYF

J gene: TRBJ2-6
clone size: few
V gene: TRBV14
D gene: .
CDR3 length: 16
CDR3 DNA: TGTGCCAGCAGCCTCGGCAGGGTCTCTGGGGCCAACGTCCTGACTTTC
CDR3 protein: CASSLGRVSGANVLTF

J gene: TRBJ2-1
clone size: many
V gene: TRBV18
D gene: TRBD1
CDR3 length: 13
CDR3 DNA: TGTGCCAGCTCACCGGGACAGGGGGCTGAGCAGTTCTTC
CDR3 protein: CASSPGQGAEQFF

J gene: TRBJ1-1
clone size: .
V gene: TRBV19
D gene: .
CDR3 length: 13
CDR3 DNA: TGTGCCAGTAGTATAGGGCAGGGGACGGAAGCTTTCTTT
CDR3 protein: CASSIGQGTEAFF

J gene: TRBJ1-5
clone size: .
V gene: TRBV7-6
D gene: .
CDR3 length: 13
CDR3 DNA: TGTGCCAGCAGCCAGGGCGGCATCGAGCCCCAGCATTTT
CDR3 protein: CASSQGGIEPQHF